These T cell receptor beta chains were read from a single sample in a study of Tregs in tolerant kidney transplant recipients. Here immunoSEQ multiplex PCR was the method, and the copy in TCRdb shows in-frame clones only, minus some. Seen here are 15,000 to 20,000 clones, about two thirds observed once, and the top ten hold under 4%. These TCRs are of unknown antigen specificity. Material for sequencing was Tregs from blood cultured with allogeneic cells. The receptor source for this set is a human donor in good health. The CDR3 runs from the conserved cysteine through the conserved F or W. A D gene is named only where the DNA matches it firmly. Only part of the rows carry a size: once, few, many, or a class if the clone is expanded.

j_gene: TRBJ2-7
abundance: NA
d_gene: NA
v_gene: TRBV5-1
CDR3aa: CASSLGLQLRAQYF
CDR3nt: TGCGCCAGCAGCTTGGGACTCCAACTACGAGCGCAGTACTTC

j_gene: TRBJ2-6
abundance: NA
d_gene: NA
v_gene: TRBV5-4
CDR3aa: CASSLLELSGANVLTF
CDR3nt: TGTGCCAGCAGCTTGCTGGAACTCTCTGGGGCCAACGTCCTGACTTTC

j_gene: TRBJ1-1
abundance: NA
d_gene: NA
v_gene: TRBV18
CDR3aa: CASSPLVSGTEAFF
CDR3nt: TGTGCCAGCTCACCACTCGTAAGCGGCACTGAAGCTTTCTTT

j_gene: TRBJ2-6
abundance: many
d_gene: TRBD1
v_gene: TRBV18
CDR3aa: CASSPIRTGGSGANVLTF
CDR3nt: TGTGCCAGCTCACCCATCCGGACAGGGGGCTCTGGGGCCAACGTCCTGACTTTC

j_gene: TRBJ2-7
abundance: once
d_gene: TRBD1
v_gene: TRBV6-6
CDR3aa: CASRLDRGNSYEQYF
CDR3nt: TGTGCCAGCAGACTTGACAGGGGCAACTCCTACGAGCAGTACTTC

j_gene: TRBJ2-7
abundance: few
d_gene: NA
v_gene: TRBV18
CDR3aa: CASSPPGAYEQYF
CDR3nt: TGTGCCAGCTCACCCCCGGGGGCTTACGAGCAGTACTTC

j_gene: TRBJ2-6
abundance: medium-sized
d_gene: NA
v_gene: TRBV6-5
CDR3aa: CASSYSTTPRANVLTF
CDR3nt: TGTGCCAGCAGTTACTCGACCACCCCCCGGGCCAACGTCCTGACTTTC

j_gene: TRBJ2-2
abundance: NA
d_gene: NA
v_gene: TRBV5-8
CDR3aa: CASSLQKGELFF
CDR3nt: TGTGCCAGCAGCCTTCAGAAGGGGGAGCTGTTTTTT

j_gene: TRBJ2-5
abundance: NA
d_gene: NA
v_gene: TRBV4-3
CDR3aa: CASSQGGLAGQKETQYF
CDR3nt: TGCGCCAGCAGCCAAGGGGGTTTGGCAGGGCAAAAAGAGACCCAGTACTTC

j_gene: TRBJ1-5
abundance: NA
d_gene: NA
v_gene: TRBV4-1
CDR3aa: CASSQDAGQPQHF
CDR3nt: TGCGCCAGCAGCCAAGATGCGGGACAGCCCCAGCATTTT

j_gene: TRBJ2-1
abundance: NA
d_gene: NA
v_gene: TRBV6-1
CDR3aa: CASSDRSASSYNEQFF
CDR3nt: TGTGCCAGCAGTGATCGGAGCGCCAGCTCCTACAATGAGCAGTTCTTC

j_gene: TRBJ2-7
abundance: medium-sized
d_gene: TRBD1
v_gene: TRBV6-5
CDR3aa: CASSRQGYEQYF
CDR3nt: TGTGCCAGCAGTCGACAGGGGTACGAGCAGTACTTC

j_gene: TRBJ2-5
abundance: NA
d_gene: NA
v_gene: TRBV7-2
CDR3aa: CASSLEIREKTQYF
CDR3nt: TGTGCCAGCAGCTTAGAGATCCGGGAAAAGACCCAGTACTTC

j_gene: TRBJ1-6
abundance: few
d_gene: TRBD1
v_gene: TRBV27
CDR3aa: CASRATGLGYNSPLHF
CDR3nt: TGTGCCAGCAGAGCGACAGGGTTGGGATATAATTCACCCCTCCACTTT

j_gene: TRBJ2-1
abundance: NA
d_gene: TRBD2
v_gene: TRBV7-2
CDR3aa: CASSLDGASGSLYNEQFF
CDR3nt: TGTGCCAGCAGCTTAGATGGGGCTAGCGGGAGCCTCTACAATGAGCAGTTCTTC

j_gene: TRBJ2-2
abundance: NA
d_gene: TRBD2
v_gene: TRBV4-3
CDR3aa: CASSPFGPSGGGVTGELFF
CDR3nt: TGCGCCAGCAGTCCCTTCGGGCCTAGCGGGGGAGGCGTCACCGGGGAGCTGTTTTTT

j_gene: TRBJ2-5
abundance: many
d_gene: NA
v_gene: TRBV20-1
CDR3aa: CSARESKTQYF
CDR3nt: TGCAGTGCTAGAGAGAGTAAGACCCAGTACTTC

j_gene: TRBJ2-2
abundance: few
d_gene: NA
v_gene: TRBV2
CDR3aa: CASSEEGLRELFF
CDR3nt: TGTGCCAGCAGTGAAGAAGGGCTCCGGGAGCTGTTTTTT

j_gene: TRBJ1-5
abundance: NA
d_gene: NA
v_gene: TRBV6-5
CDR3aa: CASSYLVGTWPQHF
CDR3nt: TGTGCCAGCAGTTACTTGGTCGGCACATGGCCCCAGCATTTT

j_gene: TRBJ1-2
abundance: NA
d_gene: TRBD1
v_gene: TRBV5-1
CDR3aa: CASSSGGRYYGYTF
CDR3nt: TGCGCCAGCAGCTCAGGGGGCCGGTACTATGGCTACACCTTC